This TCR beta chain was captured by sequencing in a study of cytomegalovirus exposure and HLA in healthy donors. Notes on the study in general: Sequence variants that were highly shared formed a cluster that was likely a sequencing artifact. Several top significant clusters appeared, in a later analysis, to be linked to common viral pathogens. In an earlier analysis, in roughly 600 donors, most V segments appeared productive either ~90% or ~30% of the time. Association with HLA alleles at 0.05 false discovery rate was found for 16,951 TCR beta sequences in a later analysis.

CDR3 size: 14 residues. V lost 7 bases and J 10 bases, leaving 22 bases between the germline ends. Per germline, CDR1 LNHDA and CDR2 SQIVND (reference sequence). This clone came up a few times. Its specificity is unknown. This CDR3 is also generated by other DNA sequences in the sample. A multiplex PCR was run with 60 Vbeta primers and 13 Jbeta primers. Profiled with immunoSEQ multiplex PCR; TCRdb holds only in-frame clones, not every one. The sample holds around 100,000 clones, about two thirds seen once. The source material was PBMCs. The chain is built from TRBV19 and TRBJ1-1; D may be TRBD1 (5 bases). This clonotype was obtained from a man between 25 and 39 years old in good health and CMV-seropositive. CDR3 amino acids: CASTADLRRGGAFF. CDR3 sequence (DNA): TGTGCCAGTACCGCGGACCTACGTCGGGGGGGAGCTTTCTTT.